This T cell receptor beta chain was profiled in a study of CD8 T cells in ankylosing spondylitis (dated by TCRdb to about 2017). Describing the broader study: T cell receptor beta repertoires were profiled in healthy donors and ankylosing spondylitis patients so that disease-linked TCR variants could be found. Peripheral blood samples were taken, and synovial fluid was additionally collected from ankylosing spondylitis patients. In total, the full study cohort was made up of 95 to 110 healthy donors and about two dozen ankylosing spondylitis patients. Results the study describes overall, beyond this receptor: A CD8+ phenotype was shown by the disease-linked clones, which were found at relatively low frequencies in peripheral blood. Some TCR beta motif variants had previously been reported in synovial fluid and blood of reactive arthritis patients, which suggested common disease-initiation mechanisms. The disease-linked clones were reported as significantly enriched in matched synovial fluid samples from ankylosing spondylitis patients. A TCR beta motif made up of under ten highly homologous amino acid variants appeared to be characteristic of blood from ankylosing spondylitis patients.

Reads for this sample came from an Illumina HiSeq 2500. Quantitative 5'-RACE with molecular barcodes was the method used to prepare the TCR beta libraries. The paper's data handling went like this. Disease-linked TCR variants were identified with a new computational method built on a probabilistic model of VDJ rearrangement. TCRdb took the public reads, trimmed them with fastp at Q25, ran MiXCR for clone calling and kept in-frame beta chains. Entries are consolidated by CDR3 protein sequence, retaining the most common genes and DNA. The V and J calls were not made by the authors but by TCRdb's processing. This sample holds some 240,000 distinct CDR3 sequences; roughly 8.6% were observed only once. Of the sample, approximately 6.2% falls within the top ten clones. With respect to this clonotype: This clone's antigen is unknown. Base qualities are not recorded, but no much larger clone differs from it by a single base.

Relative to germline, V is 2 bases shorter and J is 4 bases shorter, with 15 bases between their ends. From the cysteine up to the phenylalanine, the CDR3 has a length of 16 residues. Only the CDR3 DNA stays, 48 bases, in frame from base 1. CDR1 is given as MNHNS and CDR2 as SASEGT, both from the germline V gene. The sequencing input was blood, either unsorted or a sorted T cell fraction (not recorded which). The V gene is TRBV6-1 and the J gene is TRBJ1-5; the D gene identity is not certain. This TCR derives from a male donor with ankylosing spondylitis or in good health (not recorded which). CDR3 reads: CASSENPDSSNQPQHF. In nucleotides, the sequence is TGTGCCAGCAGTGAAAACCCCGACTCGAGTAATCAGCCCCAGCATTTT.